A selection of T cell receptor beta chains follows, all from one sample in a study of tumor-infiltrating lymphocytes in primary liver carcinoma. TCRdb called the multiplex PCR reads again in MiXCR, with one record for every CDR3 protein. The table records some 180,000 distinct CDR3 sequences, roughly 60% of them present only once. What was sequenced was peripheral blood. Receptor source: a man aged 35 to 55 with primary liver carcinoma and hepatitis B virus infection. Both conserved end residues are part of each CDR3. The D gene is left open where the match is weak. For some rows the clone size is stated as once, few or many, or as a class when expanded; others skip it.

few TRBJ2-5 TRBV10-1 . TGCGCCAGTTCCCAGGGTCACGGGGAGACCCAGTACTTC CASSQGHGETQYF
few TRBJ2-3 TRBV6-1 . TGTGCCAGCAACGATGGCCGGTCCACAGATACGCAGTATTTT CASNDGRSTDTQYF
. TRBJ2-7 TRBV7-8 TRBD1 TGTGCCATCAGCCTTCTTCCCGGGACAGGGAACGAGCAGTACTTC CAISLLPGTGNEQYF
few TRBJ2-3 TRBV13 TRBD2 TGTGCCAGCAGCTTAAGGACTAGCGGGGGGGCAGATACGCAGTATTTT CASSLRTSGGADTQYF
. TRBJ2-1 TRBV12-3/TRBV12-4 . TGTGTCAGCAGTTTAGGACTCCTCCTAGGCAATGAGCAGTTCTTC CVSSLGLLLGNEQFF
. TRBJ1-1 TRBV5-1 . TGCGCCAGCAGCTTTCTGGGAGAAGGAGCTTTCTTT CASSFLGEGAFF
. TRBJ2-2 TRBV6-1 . TGTGCCGGGTTAGGGGGTCCCGGGGAGCTGTTTTTT CAGLGGPGELFF
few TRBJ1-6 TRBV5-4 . TGTGCCAGCAGGCCTTCGGTCCGGGGGAGTAGGAATTCACCCCTCCACTTT CASRPSVRGSRNSPLHF
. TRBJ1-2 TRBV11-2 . TGTGCCAGCAGCTTCCTAATGGGGGGTTTGTGGGGCTACACCTTC CASSFLMGGLWGYTF
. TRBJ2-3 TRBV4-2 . TGTGCCAGCAGCCAAGGGCCGGGAGCCCCAGATACGCAGTATTTT CASSQGPGAPDTQYF
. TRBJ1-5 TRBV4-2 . TGTGCCAGCAGCCAAGATGGGGGAGGGCCAGGAAATCAGCCCCAGCATTTT CASSQDGGGPGNQPQHF
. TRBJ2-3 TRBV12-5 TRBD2 TGTGCTAGTTGCCTCGGACTAGCGGGAGCGTCAGATACGCAGTATTTT CASCLGLAGASDTQYF
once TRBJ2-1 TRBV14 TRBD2 TGTGCCAGCAGCCAGGCTAGCGGGAGGGGCGCGTTCTTC CASSQASGRGAFF
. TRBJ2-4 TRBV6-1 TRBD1 TGTGCCAGCACTCTCAGGACAGGGGTAGACATTCATTACTTC CASTLRTGVDIHYF
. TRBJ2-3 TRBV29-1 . TGCAGCGTTGAGCGGCGGGATACGCAGTATTTT CSVERRDTQYF
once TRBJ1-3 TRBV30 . TGTGCCTGGGGCCAGTCCTTTGGGGCGGGAAACACCATATATTTT CAWGQSFGAGNTIYF
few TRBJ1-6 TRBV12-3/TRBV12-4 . TGTGCCAGCAGTCAGGGACCTTCACCCCTCCACTTT CASSQGPSPLHF
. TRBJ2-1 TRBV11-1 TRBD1 TGTGCCAGCAGGTTAGCGTTGACAGGGGATTACAATGAGCAGTTATTC CASRLALTGDYNEQLF
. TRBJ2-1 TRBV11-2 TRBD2 TGTGTCAGCAGCCCCGGACTAGCGGGACCCGATGGGCAGTTCTTC CVSSPGLAGPDGQFF
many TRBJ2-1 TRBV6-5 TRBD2 TGTGCCAGCAGCTTCTTAGCGGGCACCAATGAGCAGTTCTTC CASSFLAGTNEQFF
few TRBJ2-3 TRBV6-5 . TGTGCCAGCACCCCTGTCACAGATACGCAGTATTTT CASTPVTDTQYF
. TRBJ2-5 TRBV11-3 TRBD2 TGTGCCAGCAACTTAGACCCGGGAGGGTCAGCACAAGAGACCCAGTACTTC CASNLDPGGSAQETQYF
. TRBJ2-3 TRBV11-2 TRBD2 TGTGCCGGCAGCCGACTGACTAGCGGGTCTAGCACAGATACGCAGTATTTT CAGSRLTSGSSTDTQYF
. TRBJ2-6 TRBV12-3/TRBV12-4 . TGTGCCAGCAGTTTGGGGACAACTGGGGCCAACGTCCTGACTTTC CASSLGTTGANVLTF
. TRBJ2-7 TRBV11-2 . TGCGCCGTACAGGGAACCTCCTACGAGCAGTACTTC CAVQGTSYEQYF
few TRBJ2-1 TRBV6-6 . TGTGCCAGCAGTTACCTCGGACCAGCCAGGGACAATGAGCAGTTCTTC CASSYLGPARDNEQFF
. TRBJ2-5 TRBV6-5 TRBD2 TGTGCCAGCAGTTACAACGGGGGGCAAGAGACCCAGTACTTC CASSYNGGQETQYF
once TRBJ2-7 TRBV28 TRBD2 TGTGCCTGGTCTAGCGGGGGTAACTACGAGCAGTACTTC CAWSSGGNYEQYF
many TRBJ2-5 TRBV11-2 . TGTGCCAGCAGTATTCTTGGGGAGACCCAGTACTTC CASSILGETQYF
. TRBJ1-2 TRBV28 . TGTGCCAGCAGGTTAACAGGCGCGACATTATCTAACTATGGCTACACATTC CASRLTGATLSNYGYTF
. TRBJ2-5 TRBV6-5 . TGTGCCAGCAGTTTGGAGGGTTTTAAGACCCAGTACTTC CASSLEGFKTQYF
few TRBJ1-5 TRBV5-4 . TGTGCCAGCAGCTTGTCCCGAGATAGCAATCAGCCCCAGCATTTT CASSLSRDSNQPQHF
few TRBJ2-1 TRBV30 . TGTGCCTGGAGTGTAGGTTTTGGGGGCCCCTCGGGTGAGCAGTTCTTC CAWSVGFGGPSGEQFF
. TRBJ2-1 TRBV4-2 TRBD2 TGTGCCAGCAGCCAAGAAACACTAGCGGGAGTTTGCAATGAGCAGTTCTTC CASSQETLAGVCNEQFF
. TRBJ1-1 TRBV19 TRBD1 TGTGCCAGCGGGGGACAGCTCGACACTGAAGCTTTCTTT CASGGQLDTEAFF
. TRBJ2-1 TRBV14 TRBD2 TGTGCCAGCAGCCGTTGGGGCGGGAGCTCCTACAATGAGCAGTTCTTC CASSRWGGSSYNEQFF
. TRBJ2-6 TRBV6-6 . TGTGTCAGCAGTTCGGGGGTTGGGGCCAACGTCCTGACTTTC CVSSSGVGANVLTF
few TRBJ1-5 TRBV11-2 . TGTGCCAGCAGCTTTAGCGGGAGGGAAACAGATACGCAGCATTTT CASSFSGRETDTQHF
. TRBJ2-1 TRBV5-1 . TGCGCCAGCAGCTTGGAAGGGCAGGGCCCGGGAAATGAGCAGTTCTTC CASSLEGQGPGNEQFF
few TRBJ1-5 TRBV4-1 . TGCGCCAGCAGCCCCAATCGTGATCAGCCCCAGCATTTT CASSPNRDQPQHF
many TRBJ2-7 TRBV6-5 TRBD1 TGTGCCAGCAGTGATGGACAGGGAACTCCCTACGAGCAGTACTTC CASSDGQGTPYEQYF
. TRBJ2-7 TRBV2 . TGTGCCAGTAGGTTGGAGGGGACAGCCCTCTCCTACGAGCAGTACTTC CASRLEGTALSYEQYF
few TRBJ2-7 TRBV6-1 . TGTGCCAGCAGCAAAGGGGAACTGGGCTCCTACGAGCAGTACTTC CASSKGELGSYEQYF
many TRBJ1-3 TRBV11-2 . TGTGCCAGCAGCTTAGCCGGTCCGGCAAACACCATATATTTT CASSLAGPANTIYF
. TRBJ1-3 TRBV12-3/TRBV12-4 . TGTGCCAGCAACTCGGGGATACCAAGAAGCTCTGGAAACACCATATATTTT CASNSGIPRSSGNTIYF
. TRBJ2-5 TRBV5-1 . TGCGCCAGCAGCTTGGAGATTGGGAGTGTGGAGACCCAGTACTTC CASSLEIGSVETQYF
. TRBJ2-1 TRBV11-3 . TGTTCCAGCAGTTCTGGGAGCTACAATGAGCAGTTCTTC CSSSSGSYNEQFF
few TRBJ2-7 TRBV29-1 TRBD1 TGCAGCGTGGCTGTGCTGGACAGGGTCTACGAGCAGTACTTC CSVAVLDRVYEQYF
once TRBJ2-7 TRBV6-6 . TGTGCCAGCAGTTACTTAGAACTATCCTACGAGCAGTACTTC CASSYLELSYEQYF
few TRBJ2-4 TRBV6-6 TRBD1 TGTGCCAGCGGAACGGGACAGGAAAACAAAAACATTCAGTACTTC CASGTGQENKNIQYF